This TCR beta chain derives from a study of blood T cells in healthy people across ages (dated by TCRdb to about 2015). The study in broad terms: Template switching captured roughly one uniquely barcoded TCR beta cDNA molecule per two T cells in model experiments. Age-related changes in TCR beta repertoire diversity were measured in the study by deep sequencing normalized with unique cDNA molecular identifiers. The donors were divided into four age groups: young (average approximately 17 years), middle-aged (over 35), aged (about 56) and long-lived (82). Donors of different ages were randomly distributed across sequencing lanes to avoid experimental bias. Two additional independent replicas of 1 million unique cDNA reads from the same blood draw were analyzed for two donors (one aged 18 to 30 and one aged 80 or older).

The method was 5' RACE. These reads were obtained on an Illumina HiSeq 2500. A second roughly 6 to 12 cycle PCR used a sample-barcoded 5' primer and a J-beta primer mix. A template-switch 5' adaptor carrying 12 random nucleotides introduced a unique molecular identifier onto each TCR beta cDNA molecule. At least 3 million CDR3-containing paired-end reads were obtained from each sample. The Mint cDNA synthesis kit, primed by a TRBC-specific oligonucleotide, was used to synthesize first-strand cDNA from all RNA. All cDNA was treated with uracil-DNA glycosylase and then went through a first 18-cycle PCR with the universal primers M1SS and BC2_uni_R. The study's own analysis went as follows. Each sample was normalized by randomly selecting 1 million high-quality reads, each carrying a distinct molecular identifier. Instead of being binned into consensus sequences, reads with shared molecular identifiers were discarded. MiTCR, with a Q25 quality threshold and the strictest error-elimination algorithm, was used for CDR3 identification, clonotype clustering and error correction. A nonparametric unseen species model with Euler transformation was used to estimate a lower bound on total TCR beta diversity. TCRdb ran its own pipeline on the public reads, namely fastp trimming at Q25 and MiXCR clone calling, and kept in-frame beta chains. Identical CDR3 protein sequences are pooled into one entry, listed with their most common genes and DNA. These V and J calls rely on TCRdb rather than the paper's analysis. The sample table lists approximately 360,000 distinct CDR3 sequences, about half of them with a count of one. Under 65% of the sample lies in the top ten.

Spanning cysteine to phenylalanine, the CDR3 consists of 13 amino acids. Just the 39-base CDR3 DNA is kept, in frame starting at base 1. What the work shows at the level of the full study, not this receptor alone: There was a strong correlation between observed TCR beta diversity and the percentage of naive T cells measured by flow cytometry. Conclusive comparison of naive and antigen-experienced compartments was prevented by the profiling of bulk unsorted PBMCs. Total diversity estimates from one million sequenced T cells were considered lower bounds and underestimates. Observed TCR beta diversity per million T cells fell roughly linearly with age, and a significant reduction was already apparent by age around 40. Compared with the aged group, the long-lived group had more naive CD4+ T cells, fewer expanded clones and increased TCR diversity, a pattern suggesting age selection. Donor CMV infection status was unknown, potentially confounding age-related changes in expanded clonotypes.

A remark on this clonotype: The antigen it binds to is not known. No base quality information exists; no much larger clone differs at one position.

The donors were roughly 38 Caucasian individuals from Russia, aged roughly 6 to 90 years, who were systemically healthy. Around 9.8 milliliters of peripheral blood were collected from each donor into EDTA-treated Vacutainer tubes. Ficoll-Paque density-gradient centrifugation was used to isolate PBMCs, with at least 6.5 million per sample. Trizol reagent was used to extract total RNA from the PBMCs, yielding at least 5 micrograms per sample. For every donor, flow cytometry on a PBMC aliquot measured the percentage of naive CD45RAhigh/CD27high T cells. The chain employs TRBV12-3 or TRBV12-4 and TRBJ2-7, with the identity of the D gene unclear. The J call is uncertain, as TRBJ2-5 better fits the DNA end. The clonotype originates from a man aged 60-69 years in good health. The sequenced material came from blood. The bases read TGTGCCAGCACCCCGATTTTGGGAGAGACCCAGTACTTC. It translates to CASTPILGETQYF.